The clone carrying this T cell receptor beta chain was detected ten times or more. Its antigen is as yet unknown. The sample belongs to a study of T cells in Graves' hyperthyroidism and ophthalmopathy. Graves' hyperthyroidism was deemed stable given no ophthalmopathy progression within 18 months. These patients, aged 18 to 65, had recently diagnosed hyperthyroidism lasting under 2 months. Notes on the study in general: Onset of ophthalmopathy came a median roughly 6.4 months after the model predicted it.

TCR beta CDR3 regions were amplified from RNA transcripts. HTBI primers drove first-round RT-PCR of the TCR CDR3. MiXCR, applied by TCRdb to the multiplex PCR reads, yields one record per CDR3 protein. The data contain hundreds of thousands of distinct CDR3 sequences, 13% to 15% of them singletons. Sequencing was carried out using blood. The sequence was collected from a middle-aged woman with Graves' hyperthyroidism.

CDR3 nucleotide sequence: TGCAGTGCTAGTTCGACAGGGTTGGGTGGAAACACCATATATTTT. Amino acid sequence: CSASSTGLGGNTIYF. The chain is built from TRBV20-1 and TRBJ1-3; 7 nucleotides line up with TRBD1. In germline, CDR1 is DFQATT, CDR2 SNEGSKA (reference sequence). The CDR3 has 15 residues. V trimming: 3 bases; J trimming: 3 bases; junction bases outside the gene matches: 8.